The sample holds a few counts of the clone carrying this TCR beta chain. As yet, its antigen is unknown. The source of the sample is a study of cytomegalovirus exposure and HLA in healthy donors. Study-wide findings and caveats: Prior analysis indicated that the majority of TCR beta V segments exhibited productivity approximately 90% or approximately 30% of the time.

PCR involved 60 Vbeta and 13 Jbeta primers. The repertoire was sequenced with immunoSEQ multiplex PCR; TCRdb's copy has only in-frame clones and lacks some. The sample lists 150,000 to 200,000 clones, around 79% occurring once. Germline V CDR1 and CDR2: SEHNR, FQNEAQ (reference sequence). The CDR3 runs to 14 residues. V trimming: 3 bases; J trimming: 8 bases; junction bases outside the gene matches: 4. The V gene is TRBV7-9, the J gene TRBJ2-1; 10 bases fit TRBD2. Sequenced sample: PBMCs. The sequence came from a woman between 50 and 59 years old in good health and CMV-seropositive. The CDR3 nucleotides read TGTGCCAGCAGCTTGCTAGCGGGGGCGGATGAGCAGTTCTTC. This encodes CASSLLAGADEQFF.